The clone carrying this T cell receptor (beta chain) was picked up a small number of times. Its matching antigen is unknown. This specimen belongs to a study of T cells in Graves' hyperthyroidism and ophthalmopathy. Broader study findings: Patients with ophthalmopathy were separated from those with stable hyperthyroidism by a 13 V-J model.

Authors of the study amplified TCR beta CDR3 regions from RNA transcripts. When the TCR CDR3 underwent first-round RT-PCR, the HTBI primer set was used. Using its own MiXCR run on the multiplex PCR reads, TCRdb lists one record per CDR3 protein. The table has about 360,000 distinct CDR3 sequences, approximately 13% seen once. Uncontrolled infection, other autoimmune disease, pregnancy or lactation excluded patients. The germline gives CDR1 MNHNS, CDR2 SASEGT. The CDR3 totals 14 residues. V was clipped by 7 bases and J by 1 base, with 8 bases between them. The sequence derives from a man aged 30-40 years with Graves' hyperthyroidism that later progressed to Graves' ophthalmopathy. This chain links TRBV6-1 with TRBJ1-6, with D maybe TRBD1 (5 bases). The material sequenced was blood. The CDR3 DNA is TGTGCCAGCATGGGGGAATCCTATAATTCACCCCTCCACTTT. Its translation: CASMGESYNSPLHF.